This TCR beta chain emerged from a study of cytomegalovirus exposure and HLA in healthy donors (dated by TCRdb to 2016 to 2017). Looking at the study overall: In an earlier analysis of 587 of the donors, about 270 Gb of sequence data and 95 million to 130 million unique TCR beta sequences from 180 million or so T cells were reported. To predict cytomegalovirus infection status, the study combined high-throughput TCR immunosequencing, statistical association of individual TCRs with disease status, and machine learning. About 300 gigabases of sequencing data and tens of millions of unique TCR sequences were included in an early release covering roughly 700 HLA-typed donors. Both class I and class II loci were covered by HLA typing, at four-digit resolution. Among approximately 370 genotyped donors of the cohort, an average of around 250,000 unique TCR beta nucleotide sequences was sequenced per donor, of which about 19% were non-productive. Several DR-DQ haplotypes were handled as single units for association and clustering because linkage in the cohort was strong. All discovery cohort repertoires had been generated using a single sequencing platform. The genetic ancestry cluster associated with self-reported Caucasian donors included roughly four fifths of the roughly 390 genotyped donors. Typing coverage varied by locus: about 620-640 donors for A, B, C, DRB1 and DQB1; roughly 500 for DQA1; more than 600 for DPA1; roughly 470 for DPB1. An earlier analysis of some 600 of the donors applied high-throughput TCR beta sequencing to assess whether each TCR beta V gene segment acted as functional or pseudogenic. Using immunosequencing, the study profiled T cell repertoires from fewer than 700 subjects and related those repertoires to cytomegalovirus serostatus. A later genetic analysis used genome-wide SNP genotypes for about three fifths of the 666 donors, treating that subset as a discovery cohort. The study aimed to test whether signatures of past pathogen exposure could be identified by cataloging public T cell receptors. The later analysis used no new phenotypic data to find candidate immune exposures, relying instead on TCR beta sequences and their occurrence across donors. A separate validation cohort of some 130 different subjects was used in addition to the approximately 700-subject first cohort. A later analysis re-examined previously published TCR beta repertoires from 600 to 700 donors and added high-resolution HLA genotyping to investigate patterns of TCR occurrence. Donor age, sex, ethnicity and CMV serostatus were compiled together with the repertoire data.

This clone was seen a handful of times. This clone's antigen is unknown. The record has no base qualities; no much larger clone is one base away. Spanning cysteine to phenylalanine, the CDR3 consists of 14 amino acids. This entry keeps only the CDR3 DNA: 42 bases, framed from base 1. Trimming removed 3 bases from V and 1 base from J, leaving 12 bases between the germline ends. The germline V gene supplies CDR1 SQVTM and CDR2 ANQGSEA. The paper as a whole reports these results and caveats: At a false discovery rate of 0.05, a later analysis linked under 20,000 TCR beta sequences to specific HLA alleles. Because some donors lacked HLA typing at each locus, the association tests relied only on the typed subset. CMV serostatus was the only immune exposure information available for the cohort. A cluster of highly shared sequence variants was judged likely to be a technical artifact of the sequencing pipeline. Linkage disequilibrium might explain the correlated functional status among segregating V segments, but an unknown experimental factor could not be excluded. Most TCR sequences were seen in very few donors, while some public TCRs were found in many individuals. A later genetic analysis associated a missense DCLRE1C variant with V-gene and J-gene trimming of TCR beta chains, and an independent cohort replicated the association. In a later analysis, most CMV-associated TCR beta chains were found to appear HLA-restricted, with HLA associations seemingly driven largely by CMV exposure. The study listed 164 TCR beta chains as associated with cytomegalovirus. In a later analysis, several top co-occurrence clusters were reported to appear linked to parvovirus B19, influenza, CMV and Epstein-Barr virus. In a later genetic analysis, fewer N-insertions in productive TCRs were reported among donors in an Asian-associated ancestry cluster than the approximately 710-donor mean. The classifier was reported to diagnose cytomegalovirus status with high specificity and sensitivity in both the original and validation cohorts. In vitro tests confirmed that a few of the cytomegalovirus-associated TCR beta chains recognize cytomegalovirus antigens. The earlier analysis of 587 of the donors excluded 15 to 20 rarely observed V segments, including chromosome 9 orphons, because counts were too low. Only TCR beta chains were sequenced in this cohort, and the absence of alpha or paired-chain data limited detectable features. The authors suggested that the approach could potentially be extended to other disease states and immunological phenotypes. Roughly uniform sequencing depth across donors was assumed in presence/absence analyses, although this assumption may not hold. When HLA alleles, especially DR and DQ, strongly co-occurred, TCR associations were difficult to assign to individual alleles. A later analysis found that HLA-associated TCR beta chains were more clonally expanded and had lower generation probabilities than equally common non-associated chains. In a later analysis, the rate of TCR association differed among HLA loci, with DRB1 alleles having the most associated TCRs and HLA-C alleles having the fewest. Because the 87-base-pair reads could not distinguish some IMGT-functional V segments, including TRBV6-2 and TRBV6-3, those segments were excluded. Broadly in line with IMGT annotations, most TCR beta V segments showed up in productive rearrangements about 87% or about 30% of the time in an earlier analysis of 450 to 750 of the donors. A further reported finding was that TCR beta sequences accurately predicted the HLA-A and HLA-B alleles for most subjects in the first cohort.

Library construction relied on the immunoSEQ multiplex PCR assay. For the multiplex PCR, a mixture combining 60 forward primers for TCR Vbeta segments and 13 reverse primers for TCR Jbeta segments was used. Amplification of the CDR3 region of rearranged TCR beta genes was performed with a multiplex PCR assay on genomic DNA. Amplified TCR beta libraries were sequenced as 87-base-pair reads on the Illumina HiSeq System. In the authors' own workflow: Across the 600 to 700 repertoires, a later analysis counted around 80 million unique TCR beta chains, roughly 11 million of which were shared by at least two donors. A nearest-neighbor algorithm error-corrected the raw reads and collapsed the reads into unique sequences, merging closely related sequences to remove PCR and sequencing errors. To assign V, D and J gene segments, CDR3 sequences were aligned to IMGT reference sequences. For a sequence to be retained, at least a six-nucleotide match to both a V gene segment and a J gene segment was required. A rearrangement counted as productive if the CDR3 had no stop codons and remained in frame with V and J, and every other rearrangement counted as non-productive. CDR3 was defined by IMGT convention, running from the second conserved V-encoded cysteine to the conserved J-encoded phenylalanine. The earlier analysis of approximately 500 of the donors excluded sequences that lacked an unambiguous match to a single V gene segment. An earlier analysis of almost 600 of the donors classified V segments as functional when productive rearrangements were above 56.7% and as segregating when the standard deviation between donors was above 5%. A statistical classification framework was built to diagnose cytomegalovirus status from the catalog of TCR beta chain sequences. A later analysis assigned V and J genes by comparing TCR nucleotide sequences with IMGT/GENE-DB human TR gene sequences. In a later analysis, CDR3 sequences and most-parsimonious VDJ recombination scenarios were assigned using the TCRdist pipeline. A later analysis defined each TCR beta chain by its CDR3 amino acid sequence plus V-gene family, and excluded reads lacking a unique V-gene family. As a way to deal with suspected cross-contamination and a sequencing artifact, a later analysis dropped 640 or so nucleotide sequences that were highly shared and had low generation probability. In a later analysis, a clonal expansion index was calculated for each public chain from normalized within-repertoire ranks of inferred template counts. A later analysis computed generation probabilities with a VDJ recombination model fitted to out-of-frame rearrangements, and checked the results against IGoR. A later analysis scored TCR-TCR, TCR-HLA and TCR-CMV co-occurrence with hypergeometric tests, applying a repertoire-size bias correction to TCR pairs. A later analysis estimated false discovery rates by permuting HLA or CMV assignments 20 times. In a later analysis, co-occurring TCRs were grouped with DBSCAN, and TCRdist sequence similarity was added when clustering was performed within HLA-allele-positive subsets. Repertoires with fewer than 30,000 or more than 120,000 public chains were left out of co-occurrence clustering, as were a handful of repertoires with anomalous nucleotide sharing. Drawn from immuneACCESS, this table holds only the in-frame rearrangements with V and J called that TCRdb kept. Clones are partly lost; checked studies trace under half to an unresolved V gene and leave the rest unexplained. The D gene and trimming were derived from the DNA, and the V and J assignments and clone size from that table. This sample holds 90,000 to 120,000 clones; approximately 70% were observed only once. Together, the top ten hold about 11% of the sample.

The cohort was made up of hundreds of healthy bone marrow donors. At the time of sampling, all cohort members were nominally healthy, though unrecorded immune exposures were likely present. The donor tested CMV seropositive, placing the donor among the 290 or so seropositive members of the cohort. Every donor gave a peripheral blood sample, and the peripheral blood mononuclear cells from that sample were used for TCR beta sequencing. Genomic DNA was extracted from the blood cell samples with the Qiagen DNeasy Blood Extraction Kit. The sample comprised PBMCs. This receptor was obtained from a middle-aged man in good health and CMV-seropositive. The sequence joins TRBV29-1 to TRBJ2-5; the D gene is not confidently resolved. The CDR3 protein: CSVEAPGFQETQYF. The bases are TGCAGCGTTGAGGCCCCAGGATTCCAAGAGACCCAGTACTTC. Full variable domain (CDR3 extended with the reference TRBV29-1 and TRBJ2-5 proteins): SAVISQKPSRDICQRGTSLTIQCQVDSQVTMMFWYRQQPGQSLTLIATANQGSEATYESGFVIDKFPISRPNLTFSTLTVSNMSPEDSSIYLCSVEAPGFQETQYFGPGTRLLVL.